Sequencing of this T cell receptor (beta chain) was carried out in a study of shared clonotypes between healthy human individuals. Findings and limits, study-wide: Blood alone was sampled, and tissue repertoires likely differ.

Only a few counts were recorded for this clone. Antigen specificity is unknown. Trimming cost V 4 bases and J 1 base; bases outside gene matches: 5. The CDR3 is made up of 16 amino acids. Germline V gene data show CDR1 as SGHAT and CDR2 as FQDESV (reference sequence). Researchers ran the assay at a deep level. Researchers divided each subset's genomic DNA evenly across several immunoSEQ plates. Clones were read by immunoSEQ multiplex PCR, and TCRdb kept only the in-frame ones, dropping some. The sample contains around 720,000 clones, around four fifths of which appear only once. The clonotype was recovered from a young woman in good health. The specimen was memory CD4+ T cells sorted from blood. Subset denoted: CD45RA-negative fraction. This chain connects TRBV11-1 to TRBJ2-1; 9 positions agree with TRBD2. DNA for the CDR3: TGTGCCAGCAGCTCCAGCGGGAGGAGGTCCTACAATGAGCAGTTCTTC. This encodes CASSSSGRRSYNEQFF.